A selection of T cell receptor beta chains follows, all from one sample in a study of T cells in Graves' hyperthyroidism and ophthalmopathy. Each CDR3 protein is one row after TCRdb ran MiXCR on the multiplex PCR reads. The data contain a few hundred thousand distinct CDR3 sequences, roughly 14% of them seen just once; the ten biggest clones take up roughly a fifth. What was sequenced was blood. These receptors originate from a woman aged 25 to 39 with Graves' ophthalmopathy. CDR3s include the opening cysteine and the closing phenylalanine or tryptophan. The D gene is left open where the match is weak. A clone size is listed for some rows: how often the clone was seen (once, few, many), or a class if it is expanded.

J gene,D gene,V gene,CDR3 length,clone size,CDR3 DNA,CDR3 protein
TRBJ1-6,-,TRBV28,14,many,TGTGCCAGCAGCAGCGGCCCCAATAATTCACCCCTCCACTTT,CASSSGPNNSPLHF
TRBJ1-2,TRBD1,TRBV29-1,15,-,TGCAGCGTAGTACATACGACCGGGACAGGCTATGGCTACACCTTC,CSVVHTTGTGYGYTF
TRBJ2-7,-,TRBV24-1,16,many,TGTGCCACCAGTGACCCGGCCCCGGAACAGGTCTACGAGCAGTACTTC,CATSDPAPEQVYEQYF
TRBJ1-2,-,TRBV5-1,14,few,TGCGCCAGCAGCCAGGAGCACCTTTCCTATGGCTACACCTTC,CASSQEHLSYGYTF
TRBJ1-1,TRBD1,TRBV11-2,15,-,TGTGCCAGCAGCATCCGGGACAGGGCGAACACTGAAGCTTTCTTT,CASSIRDRANTEAFF
TRBJ2-3,-,TRBV20-1,15,many,TGCAGTGCTACTCCTGTCGTTTCGAACACAGATACGCAGTATTTT,CSATPVVSNTDTQYF
TRBJ1-4,TRBD1,TRBV30,16,few,TGTGCCTGGCTCCGGGACAGGGCCAAAAGGAATGAAAAACTGTTTTTT,CAWLRDRAKRNEKLFF
TRBJ2-1,TRBD2,TRBV6-1,14,few,TGTGCCAGCTGCACTAGCGGGGGTTACAATGAGCAGTTCTTC,CASCTSGGYNEQFF
TRBJ2-7,TRBD1,TRBV6-1,14,many,TGTGCCAGCAGGATGGGACAGGGCTCCTACGAGCAGTACTTC,CASRMGQGSYEQYF
TRBJ1-2,-,TRBV12-3/TRBV12-4,13,many,TGTGCCAGCAGTTTATCCCCCCAACGTGGCTACACCTTC,CASSLSPQRGYTF